What follows are 8 T cell receptor beta chains derived from one specimen sequenced in a study of read filtering for tumor transcriptome and immune sequencing. This library used roughly 0.4 ug RNA and molecular barcoded adaptors spanning alpha/delta and beta/gamma chains. MiXCR, run by TCRdb on the reads, gives a single entry per CDR3 protein. This sample has 50,000 or so distinct CDR3 sequences, with approximately 12% found just once. Sequencing was done on a sample of a population of CD138-negative cells sorted from bone marrow. The receptors derive from a donor at least 40 years old with multiple myeloma.

This clonotype showed up many times. This chain joins TRBV19 and TRBJ1-2; no clear D. The CDR3 contains 13 residues. Germline CDR1 is LNHDA and CDR2 is SQIVND (reference sequence). Trimming took off 7 bases at V and 4 bases at J, with 13 bases between the two ends. This chain's CDR3 is CASTRTEAYGYTF. The CDR3 nucleotides read TGTGCCAGTACCCGGACCGAAGCCTATGGCTACACCTTC.

Of note for this clonotype: A much larger clonotype is one base distant, so this may be a read error. This rearrangement joins TRBV29-1 to TRBJ1-3, with D uncertain. The CDR3 length is 14 residues. Germline CDR1 SQVTM, CDR2 ANQGSEA. CDR3 sequence (DNA): TGCAGCGTTGAGACCGCCCTACCAGGAAACACCGTATATTTT. This translates into CSVETALPGNTVYF.

Many counts were recorded for this clonotype. This chain connects TRBV7-2 to TRBJ2-4; no firm D call. The CDR3 runs to 13 residues. The germline gives CDR1 SGHTA, CDR2 FQGNSA. The germline V and J ends were trimmed by 3 bases and 6 bases, with 9 bases remaining between them. The CDR3: CASSLKGLNIQYF. As DNA, the CDR3 is TGTGCCAGCAGCTTGAAGGGATTAAACATTCAGTACTTC.

This clonotype was detected many times. V and J are TRBV7-3 and TRBJ2-3, with D tentatively TRBD1 or TRBD2 (5 bases each). V dropped 3 bases and J dropped 1 base, with 11 bases sitting between them. The CDR3 runs 15 residues. The germline gives CDR1 SGHTA, CDR2 FQGTGA. This chain's CDR3 is CASSLLGTGTDTQYF. DNA for the CDR3: TGTGCCAGCAGCTTGTTGGGGACCGGCACAGATACGCAGTATTTT.

This clonotype was counted at least ten times. V is TRBV7-2 and J is TRBJ2-1; 8 nucleotides agree with TRBD2. CDR3 length: 15 amino acids. Per the germline V gene, CDR1 is SGHTA and CDR2 is FQGNSA. The ends lost 1 base at V and 6 bases at J; junction bases unmatched: 5. In DNA form, the CDR3 reads TGTGCCAGCAGCTTAGAGGCTAGCGGGCGCAATGAGCAGTTCTTC. This encodes CASSLEASGRNEQFF. Together with reference TRBV7-2 and TRBJ2-1, the CDR3 gives the full variable domain: GAGVSQSPSNKVTEKGKDVELRCDPISGHTALYWYRQSLGQGLEFLIYFQGNSAPDKSGLPSDRFSAERTGGSVSTLTIQRTQQEDSAVYLCASSLEASGRNEQFFGPGTRLTVL.

This clonotype was seen repeatedly, ten times or more. The chain links TRBV28 to TRBJ1-1; D gene ambiguous. The CDR3 spans 14 residues. V was shortened by 4 bases and J by 4 bases, with 13 bases between the two germline ends. Germline V gives CDR1 MDHEN, CDR2 SYDVKM. CDR3 loop: CASSSYTESTEAFF. The CDR3 DNA follows: TGTGCCAGCAGTTCTTACACCGAGAGCACTGAAGCTTTCTTT.

This clonotype was seen at least ten times. The chain employs TRBV7-9 and TRBJ2-3; a possible D gene is TRBD1 (6 bases). The CDR3 loop spans 16 amino acids. V lost 0 bases and J lost 4, with 14 bases in between. CDR1 is SEHNR, CDR2 FQNEAQ, per germline (reference sequence). CDR3 sequence reads: CASSLASRGSADTQYF. In DNA form, the CDR3 reads TGTGCCAGCAGCTTAGCCAGTAGGGGGTCCGCAGATACGCAGTATTTT.

This clonotype showed up many times. The genes are TRBV29-1 and TRBJ2-1, with 13 bases lining up with TRBD2. From germline, CDR1 is SQVTM and CDR2 ANQGSEA. Trimming removed 4 bases from V and 9 bases from J; junction bases left unmatched: 15. This CDR3 is 17 amino acids long. The CDR3 sequence: CSVGGLAGQERKSEQFF. The CDR3 DNA is TGCAGCGTTGGGGGACTAGCGGGACAGGAGAGGAAAAGTGAGCAGTTCTTC.